This entry lists 10 T cell receptor beta chains sequenced from one sample in a study of blood T cell repertoires in COVID-19. TCRdb's copy holds only in-frame clones and misses some; the assay was immunoSEQ multiplex PCR. The top ten hold over 13% of the sample, which has roughly 40,000 clones, around 79% seen once. The sequencing sample was made of peripheral blood. These receptors all stem from a human donor in a cohort sampled during active COVID-19.

The gene calls are TRBV6-1 and TRBJ1-6; D ambiguous. CDR1 is MNHNS and CDR2 is SASEGT in the germline V gene. The CDR3 contains 15 residues. V lost 1 base and J 7 bases, leaving 11 bases between the germline ends. This CDR3 is CASSEEQVPNSPLHF. Here the CDR3 DNA reads TGTGCCAGCAGTGAAGAGCAGGTACCGAATTCACCCCTCCACTTT.

The chain has TRBV3-1 (or the pseudogene TRBV3-2) and TRBJ2-7, with D possibly TRBD2 on 5 matching bases. Per germline, CDR1 LGHDT and CDR2 YNNKEL (reference sequence). Trimming cost V 8 bases and J 5 bases, with 13 bases left between them. CDR3 length: 12 amino acids. CDR3 loop: CASGGAGHEQYF. Here the CDR3 DNA reads TGTGCCAGCGGCGGCGCGGGCCACGAGCAGTACTTC.

The chain is built from TRBV4-2 and TRBJ2-3; TRBD1 matches 8 bases. Germline CDR1 LGHNA, CDR2 YNFKEQ. This CDR3 has 15 residues. Trimming cost V 5 bases and J 8 bases; bases outside gene matches: 12. The CDR3 DNA is TGTGCCAGCAGCACAACCGGGACAGGACGGCCTACGCAGTATTTT. The encoded protein is CASSTTGTGRPTQYF.

The chain is built from TRBV30 and TRBJ2-3; D is unresolved. The CDR3 is 12 residues long. V was cut by 2 bases and J by 3 bases, with 6 bases left in between. Germline CDR1 GTSNPN, CDR2 SVGIG (reference sequence). The CDR3 spells CAWSYGTDTQYF. The CDR3 region has the DNA TGTGCCTGGAGTTACGGGACAGATACGCAGTATTTT.

The chain employs TRBV5-1 and TRBJ2-4, with 7 bases aligning to TRBD2. The V segment lost 0 bases and the J segment 5 bases; nucleotides outside the gene matches: 2. Per the germline V gene, CDR1 is SGHRS and CDR2 is YFSETQ. The CDR3 totals 14 residues. The CDR3 here is CASSLEGGENIQYF. The CDR3 region has the DNA TGCGCCAGCAGCTTGGAGGGAGGGGAAAACATTCAGTACTTC.

This chain connects TRBV9 to TRBJ1-1; 7 bases line up with TRBD1. V shed 0 bases and J 7 bases; nucleotides not matched to a gene: 9. Germline V gives CDR1 SGDLS, CDR2 YYNGEE. There are 15 residues in the CDR3. This CDR3 reads CASSVAPQGEVEAFF. The DNA of the CDR3 is TGTGCCAGCAGCGTAGCTCCCCAGGGGGAGGTTGAAGCTTTCTTT.

This chain connects TRBV6-5 to TRBJ2-7, with D possibly TRBD2 on 6 matching bases. The V and J ends lost 6 bases and 0 bases respectively, with 12 bases between them. Germline V CDR1 and CDR2: MNHEY, SVGAGI. This CDR3 has 14 residues. The CDR3 nucleotides are TGTGCCAGCAGGGCCTCGGGACTCTCCTACGAGCAGTACTTC. Its protein is CASRASGLSYEQYF.

This clone was counted a single time. The genes are TRBV6-5 and TRBJ2-2; 8 nucleotides match TRBD1. The CDR3 runs 15 residues. The ends lost 7 bases at V and 5 bases at J; junction bases unmatched: 9. Germline lookup yields CDR1 MNHEY and CDR2 SVGAGI. The CDR3 here is CASTRQGARTGELFF. The CDR3 region has the DNA TGTGCCAGCACCCGGCAGGGGGCGCGAACCGGGGAGCTGTTTTTT.

V gene TRBV10-3 combines with J gene TRBJ2-5; possible D gene TRBD2, 6 bases. Between the trimmed V and J ends, which lost 6 bases and 5 bases, there was a span of 19 bases. The CDR3 length is 15 residues. Germline CDR1 and CDR2: ENHRY and SYGVKD. As DNA, the CDR3 is TGTGCCATCAGCGACCAAAGCGGGCTCGGGGAGACCCAGTACTTC. Protein: CAISDQSGLGETQYF.

The chain recombines TRBV7-2 with TRBJ2-1; 7 nucleotides align to TRBD1. CDR1 is SGHTA and CDR2 is FQGNSA in the germline V gene. This CDR3 region has 15 residues. V shed 1 base and J 2 bases; nucleotides not matched to a gene: 2. The CDR3 reads CASSLDRGPYNEQFF. The CDR3 DNA is TGTGCCAGCAGCTTAGACAGGGGTCCCTACAATGAGCAGTTCTTC.